This is a list of T cell receptor beta chains from one sample in a study of T cell changes during pregnancy in multiple sclerosis. Measured with immunoSEQ multiplex PCR; TCRdb has only the in-frame clones, and not every one. The sample lists around 62,000 clones; nearly 90% were seen once. Sequenced material: peripheral blood, taken in the first trimester of pregnancy. All receptors derive from a female donor with multiple sclerosis, enrolled in a pregnancy study. Both conserved end residues are part of each CDR3. Each record gives: D gene, J gene, clone size, V gene, CDR3 DNA, CDR3 protein. A D gene is named only where the DNA matches it firmly. The size entry is marked missing in some rows and otherwise reads once, few, many or a size class.

d_gene: TRBD1
j_gene: TRBJ2-1
abundance: -
v_gene: TRBV2
CDR3nt: TGTGCCAGCACCCCCTCGACAGGGGGAGAAAATGAGCAGTTCTTC
CDR3aa: CASTPSTGGENEQFF

d_gene: TRBD2
j_gene: TRBJ2-1
abundance: -
v_gene: TRBV6-4
CDR3nt: TGTGCCAGCAGTGACTACGGGAGGGTTCGCGATGAGCAGTTCTTC
CDR3aa: CASSDYGRVRDEQFF

d_gene: TRBD1
j_gene: TRBJ1-4
abundance: once
v_gene: TRBV12-5
CDR3nt: TGTGCTAGTGGTCCGGGACAGGGTCGTGAAAAACTGTTTTTT
CDR3aa: CASGPGQGREKLFF

d_gene: TRBD2
j_gene: TRBJ2-1
abundance: -
v_gene: TRBV7-2
CDR3nt: TGTGCCAGCGGGACTAGCGGGACCTACAATGAGCAGTTCTTC
CDR3aa: CASGTSGTYNEQFF

d_gene: TRBD2
j_gene: TRBJ2-1
abundance: -
v_gene: TRBV7-6
CDR3nt: TGTGCCAGCAGCCCCACTCTAGCGGGGTTCCCGAGCTCCTACAATGAGCAGTTCTTC
CDR3aa: CASSPTLAGFPSSYNEQFF

d_gene: TRBD1
j_gene: TRBJ2-7
abundance: -
v_gene: TRBV2
CDR3nt: TGTGCCAGCAGTTTTCAGGGGGCGAACTCCTACGAGCAGTACTTC
CDR3aa: CASSFQGANSYEQYF

d_gene: -
j_gene: TRBJ1-2
abundance: -
v_gene: TRBV7-9
CDR3nt: TGTGCCAGCAGCTTAGACAGAATCCGAAACTATGGCTACACCTTC
CDR3aa: CASSLDRIRNYGYTF

d_gene: -
j_gene: TRBJ1-2
abundance: once
v_gene: TRBV29-1
CDR3nt: TGCAGCGCAAGAGACAGTGGGAAGGGCTACACCTTC
CDR3aa: CSARDSGKGYTF

d_gene: -
j_gene: TRBJ1-3
abundance: -
v_gene: TRBV6-6
CDR3nt: TGTGCCAGCAGTAGGACGGCCCGGGGGGCCATATATTTT
CDR3aa: CASSRTARGAIYF

d_gene: TRBD1
j_gene: TRBJ2-1
abundance: -
v_gene: TRBV29-1
CDR3nt: TGCACCGCCGACAGGGACAATGAGCAGTTCTTC
CDR3aa: CTADRDNEQFF

d_gene: -
j_gene: TRBJ2-1
abundance: few
v_gene: TRBV7-9
CDR3nt: TGTGCCAGCAGCACAAAGGGGGGGGCCGAGCAGTTCTTC
CDR3aa: CASSTKGGAEQFF

d_gene: TRBD1
j_gene: TRBJ2-6
abundance: -
v_gene: TRBV6-4
CDR3nt: TGTGCCAGCAGTCCAAGACAGGGGCAGGCTGTGTCTGGGGCCAACGTCCTGACTTTC
CDR3aa: CASSPRQGQAVSGANVLTF

d_gene: -
j_gene: TRBJ2-2
abundance: -
v_gene: TRBV10-2
CDR3nt: TGCGCCAGCATCCTAGACTTATCAACCGGGGAGCTGTTTTTT
CDR3aa: CASILDLSTGELFF

d_gene: -
j_gene: TRBJ1-4
abundance: -
v_gene: TRBV25-1
CDR3nt: TGTGCCAGCAGTGAAGTTATTGGTAGTGAAAAACTGTTTTTT
CDR3aa: CASSEVIGSEKLFF

d_gene: -
j_gene: TRBJ1-5
abundance: -
v_gene: TRBV6-1
CDR3nt: TGTGCCAGCAGACTCTATAGACAGGACGCAAGGCCCCAGCATTTT
CDR3aa: CASRLYRQDARPQHF

d_gene: TRBD2
j_gene: TRBJ2-5
abundance: -
v_gene: TRBV6-6
CDR3nt: TGTGCCAGCAGTTACGCCTTTAGCGGGACTGAAGAGACCCAGTACTTC
CDR3aa: CASSYAFSGTEETQYF

d_gene: -
j_gene: TRBJ2-7
abundance: -
v_gene: TRBV19
CDR3nt: TGTGCCAGTAGAGGAACCGGGACAAAGGGCGAGCAGTACTTC
CDR3aa: CASRGTGTKGEQYF

d_gene: -
j_gene: TRBJ2-3
abundance: -
v_gene: TRBV6-5
CDR3nt: TGTGCCAGCAGTTACTCCCGGGGTGATACGCAGTATTTT
CDR3aa: CASSYSRGDTQYF

d_gene: TRBD1
j_gene: TRBJ1-1
abundance: -
v_gene: TRBV10-3
CDR3nt: TGTGCCATCAGTGAATGGACAGGGGGCTGGACTGAAGCTTTCTTT
CDR3aa: CAISEWTGGWTEAFF

d_gene: TRBD1
j_gene: TRBJ1-4
abundance: -
v_gene: TRBV6-5
CDR3nt: TGTGCCAGCAGTTCCGGGACAGGGGTTTACGAACTGTTTTTT
CDR3aa: CASSSGTGVYELFF

d_gene: -
j_gene: TRBJ1-1
abundance: -
v_gene: TRBV2
CDR3nt: TGTGCCAGCAATGAGGATCGGGACACTGAAGCTTTCTTT
CDR3aa: CASNEDRDTEAFF

d_gene: -
j_gene: TRBJ1-1
abundance: -
v_gene: TRBV6-1
CDR3nt: TGTGCCAGCAGTGAAATTCCAGGGAAGGCTGAAGCTTTCTTT
CDR3aa: CASSEIPGKAEAFF

d_gene: -
j_gene: TRBJ1-3
abundance: -
v_gene: TRBV4-3
CDR3nt: TGCGCCAGCAGCACAGGGAAATTCTCTGGAAACACCATATATTTT
CDR3aa: CASSTGKFSGNTIYF

d_gene: -
j_gene: TRBJ2-7
abundance: -
v_gene: TRBV9
CDR3nt: TGTGCCAGCTCCTTAGAGGCGAGGGATGAGCAGTACTTC
CDR3aa: CASSLEARDEQYF

d_gene: TRBD2
j_gene: TRBJ2-1
abundance: -
v_gene: TRBV5-4
CDR3nt: TGTGCCAGCAGCCTACCAGGTGCCGCTAGCGGGAGAGAGTTCTTC
CDR3aa: CASSLPGAASGREFF

d_gene: -
j_gene: TRBJ1-6
abundance: -
v_gene: TRBV6-5
CDR3nt: TGTGCCAGCAGTTATCGGGTGGATGGTAATTCACCCCTCCACTTT
CDR3aa: CASSYRVDGNSPLHF

d_gene: TRBD1
j_gene: TRBJ2-2
abundance: -
v_gene: TRBV13
CDR3nt: TGTGCCACCCGGCTGGGGACAGCCACCGGGGAGCTGTTTTTT
CDR3aa: CATRLGTATGELFF

d_gene: TRBD1
j_gene: TRBJ2-7
abundance: -
v_gene: TRBV7-8
CDR3nt: TGTGCCAGCAGCTTATCTGGACAGGGATCCTACGAGCAGTACTTC
CDR3aa: CASSLSGQGSYEQYF

d_gene: TRBD1
j_gene: TRBJ1-2
abundance: -
v_gene: TRBV11-3
CDR3nt: TGTGCCAGCAGCTGGAACAGGGGGCAAGCTAACTATGGCTACACCTTC
CDR3aa: CASSWNRGQANYGYTF

d_gene: -
j_gene: TRBJ1-2
abundance: -
v_gene: TRBV27
CDR3nt: TGTGCCAGCAGTTTCGCTGGGGCTGGCTACACCTTC
CDR3aa: CASSFAGAGYTF

d_gene: -
j_gene: TRBJ1-2
abundance: -
v_gene: TRBV5-1
CDR3nt: TGCGCCAGCAGCCGAGGGGAGGGCGGATCTAACTATGGCTACACCTTC
CDR3aa: CASSRGEGGSNYGYTF

d_gene: TRBD1
j_gene: TRBJ2-1
abundance: once
v_gene: TRBV25-1
CDR3nt: TGTGCCAGCAGTGATAACAGGGGTTTGAGGAATGAGCAGTTCTTC
CDR3aa: CASSDNRGLRNEQFF

d_gene: -
j_gene: TRBJ1-1
abundance: -
v_gene: TRBV7-3
CDR3nt: TGTGCCAGCAGCTCAGCAGGGCCAGGGCCAGGTGGGGTCACTGAAGCTTTCTTT
CDR3aa: CASSSAGPGPGGVTEAFF

d_gene: -
j_gene: TRBJ2-3
abundance: -
v_gene: TRBV6-4
CDR3nt: TGTGCCAGCAGTGACGGAGGGGAGGTCACAGATACGCAGTATTTT
CDR3aa: CASSDGGEVTDTQYF

d_gene: -
j_gene: TRBJ2-7
abundance: -
v_gene: TRBV30
CDR3nt: TGTGCCTGGATGGACTACCCTAGCTCCTACGAGCAGTACTTC
CDR3aa: CAWMDYPSSYEQYF

d_gene: -
j_gene: TRBJ1-5
abundance: -
v_gene: TRBV2
CDR3nt: TGTGCCAGCAGTGAAGATAGTTTCAGCAATCAGCCCCAGCATTTT
CDR3aa: CASSEDSFSNQPQHF

d_gene: TRBD1
j_gene: TRBJ1-2
abundance: -
v_gene: TRBV5-6
CDR3nt: TGTGCCAGCAGCTGGACAGGGGGTTTCTATGGCTACACCTTC
CDR3aa: CASSWTGGFYGYTF

d_gene: -
j_gene: TRBJ2-3
abundance: -
v_gene: TRBV9
CDR3nt: TGTGCCACCCAGACACAGTTGGGCACAGATACGCAGTATTTT
CDR3aa: CATQTQLGTDTQYF

d_gene: -
j_gene: TRBJ2-7
abundance: -
v_gene: TRBV7-2
CDR3nt: TGTGCCAGCAGCTTGGCGGGGCACTCCTACGAGCAGTACTTC
CDR3aa: CASSLAGHSYEQYF

d_gene: TRBD2
j_gene: TRBJ2-1
abundance: -
v_gene: TRBV5-4
CDR3nt: TGTGCTACTTCCCCTTGGGCTAGCGGGAGGGACAATGAGCAGTTCTTC
CDR3aa: CATSPWASGRDNEQFF

d_gene: TRBD1
j_gene: TRBJ1-2
abundance: once
v_gene: TRBV9
CDR3nt: TGTGCCAGCAGAGCGGACAGGGGCGACTATGGCTACACCTTC
CDR3aa: CASRADRGDYGYTF

d_gene: -
j_gene: TRBJ2-1
abundance: -
v_gene: TRBV9
CDR3nt: TGTGCCAGCAGCGTACTAGCGATCTACAATGAGCAGTTCTTC
CDR3aa: CASSVLAIYNEQFF

d_gene: TRBD1
j_gene: TRBJ2-7
abundance: -
v_gene: TRBV5-5
CDR3nt: TGTGCCAGCAGCTTGGGACAGGGGGTTTGGTCCTACGAGCAGTACTTC
CDR3aa: CASSLGQGVWSYEQYF

d_gene: -
j_gene: TRBJ1-2
abundance: -
v_gene: TRBV30
CDR3nt: TGTGCCTGGAGTGTAGGGCTTGCAGGGGTGGGCTATGGCTACACCTTC
CDR3aa: CAWSVGLAGVGYGYTF

d_gene: TRBD1
j_gene: TRBJ2-7
abundance: -
v_gene: TRBV10-3
CDR3nt: TGTGCCATCAGTGAGCCAAACAGGGGCACGAGCGAGCAGTACTTC
CDR3aa: CAISEPNRGTSEQYF

d_gene: TRBD1
j_gene: TRBJ2-6
abundance: -
v_gene: TRBV27
CDR3nt: TGTGCCAGCAGCAGCGACAGGGCTGGGGCCAACGTCCTGACTTTC
CDR3aa: CASSSDRAGANVLTF

d_gene: -
j_gene: TRBJ1-3
abundance: -
v_gene: TRBV7-7
CDR3nt: TGTGCCAGCAGCGAGCAGGGAGGAAACACCATATATTTT
CDR3aa: CASSEQGGNTIYF

d_gene: TRBD1
j_gene: TRBJ2-7
abundance: few
v_gene: TRBV11-2
CDR3nt: TGTGCCAGCAGCTTAGGTGGACAGGGCTACGAGCAGTACTTC
CDR3aa: CASSLGGQGYEQYF

d_gene: -
j_gene: TRBJ1-3
abundance: few
v_gene: TRBV29-1
CDR3nt: TGCAGCGTTGATAGAGGAAACACCATATATTTT
CDR3aa: CSVDRGNTIYF

d_gene: -
j_gene: TRBJ1-3
abundance: -
v_gene: TRBV18
CDR3nt: TGTGCCAGCTCACCACCCTTAATGCAGGCGTACTCTGGAAACACCATATATTTT
CDR3aa: CASSPPLMQAYSGNTIYF

d_gene: TRBD1
j_gene: TRBJ2-7
abundance: -
v_gene: TRBV14
CDR3nt: TGTGCCAGCAGCCCGGGACAGGGCTACGAGCAGTACTTC
CDR3aa: CASSPGQGYEQYF

d_gene: TRBD2
j_gene: TRBJ2-6
abundance: -
v_gene: TRBV7-3
CDR3nt: TGTGCCAGCAGCGCCCCGGGACTAGCGGACTCTGGGGCCAACGTCCTGACTTTC
CDR3aa: CASSAPGLADSGANVLTF

d_gene: -
j_gene: TRBJ2-1
abundance: few
v_gene: TRBV30
CDR3nt: TGTGCCTGGAGTGGAAACAACAATGAGCAGTTCTTC
CDR3aa: CAWSGNNNEQFF

d_gene: -
j_gene: TRBJ1-5
abundance: -
v_gene: TRBV12-5
CDR3nt: TGTGCTAGTGGTTTGGCTTCACAGATTGTTGGCAATCAGCCCCAGCATTTT
CDR3aa: CASGLASQIVGNQPQHF

d_gene: TRBD2
j_gene: TRBJ2-1
abundance: -
v_gene: TRBV5-1
CDR3nt: TGCGCCAGCAGCTTGTTTAGCGGGGGGGCCGGTGAGCAGTTCTTC
CDR3aa: CASSLFSGGAGEQFF